The 27 T cell receptor beta chains below come from one sample, sequenced in a study of T cell repertoires in cytomegalovirus infection. TCRdb re-called the reads through MiXCR, storing one row per CDR3 protein. This table holds 250,000 to 350,000 distinct CDR3 sequences, over 20% found once. Sequencing was performed on PBMCs. These TCRs come from a human donor in good health (CMV status not recorded). Some clones in this sample may be carry-over from other donors' samples.

This clonotype was seen a handful of times. CDR3 region: CASRRRGNQPQHF. As DNA, the CDR3 is TGTGCCAGCAGACGTAGGGGGAATCAGCCCCAGCATTTT. This chain uses TRBV12-3 or TRBV12-4 with TRBJ1-5; a possible D gene is TRBD1 (6 bases). The CDR3 runs 13 residues. The V end was cut by 6 bases, the J end by 4 bases, with 10 bases between.

This clonotype was counted ten times or more. The chain has TRBV7-2 and TRBJ2-3; D might be TRBD2 (6 bases). There are 15 residues in the CDR3. Germline V gene data show CDR1 as SGHTA and CDR2 as FQGNSA. The ends were cut back, 1 base at V and 5 bases at J, with 13 bases in the middle. The CDR3 DNA reads TGTGCCAGCAGCTTAGACGTGGGGGGAGGAGATACGCAGTATTTT. It is translated as CASSLDVGGGDTQYF.

About this clonotype: This may come from a read error, since a much larger clone is one base off. The gene calls are TRBV7-3 and TRBJ1-2, with TRBD1 matching over 7 bases. The CDR3 has 12 residues. CDR1 and CDR2 from the germline V gene are SGHTA and FQGTGA. V shed 8 bases and J 7 bases; nucleotides not matched to a gene: 7. The chain's CDR3 is CASGSNRGGYTF. The CDR3, as DNA: TGTGCCAGCGGCTCCAACAGGGGTGGCTACACCTTC.

The CDR3 region is CSASTGKDQPQHF. Written as DNA, the CDR3 is TGCAGTGCCTCGACAGGGAAGGATCAGCCCCAGCATTTT. The gene calls are TRBV20-1 and TRBJ1-5; 7 positions match TRBD1. CDR3 size: 13 residues. With 6 bases clipped from V and 5 bases from J, the junction kept 7 bases outside the gene matches. From germline, CDR1 is DFQATT and CDR2 SNEGSKA (reference sequence).

The sample holds many counts of this clonotype. CDR3 residues: CASRSPIYTEAFF. The CDR3 nucleotides are TGTGCCAGCAGATCCCCGATTTACACTGAAGCTTTCTTT. The J gene is TRBJ1-1, the V gene TRBV7-2; unclear D gene. Trimming pared 6 bases from V and 3 bases from J, leaving 11 bases between. The CDR3 is 13 residues long. Germline V CDR1 and CDR2: SGHTA, FQGNSA. Combining the CDR3 with reference TRBV7-2 and TRBJ1-1 gives the whole variable domain GAGVSQSPSNKVTEKGKDVELRCDPISGHTALYWYRQSLGQGLEFLIYFQGNSAPDKSGLPSDRFSAERTGGSVSTLTIQRTQQEDSAVYLCASRSPIYTEAFFGQGTRLTVV.

This clonotype was observed a handful of times. The J gene is TRBJ2-7, the V gene TRBV20-1; 9 bases map to TRBD2. CDR3 length: 17 amino acids. V gave up 5 bases and J gave up 3 bases; unmatched junction bases: 17. CDR1 is DFQATT and CDR2 is SNEGSKA in the germline V gene (reference sequence). The CDR3 protein is CSAPPLGGGRDLYEQYF. CDR3 in DNA: TGCAGTGCTCCGCCCCTCGGGGGCGGGAGGGACCTCTACGAGCAGTACTTC.

This chain joins TRBV6-2 or TRBV6-3 and TRBJ1-2; D is ambiguous. V was pared by 6 bases and J by 4 bases, with 12 bases between. Germline CDR1 reads MNHEY; CDR2 reads SVGEGT. The CDR3 contains 13 residues. CDR3 residues: CASSYDRGYGYTF. The CDR3 nucleotides read TGTGCCAGCAGCTATGATCGGGGCTATGGCTACACCTTC.

This clonotype turned up a few times. The rearrangement links TRBV6-4 to TRBJ2-3, with 10 bases that match TRBD2. In germline, CDR1 is MRHNA, CDR2 SNTAGT. V was pared by 4 bases and J by 4 bases, with 8 bases of the junction left unmatched. CDR3 length equals 16 residues. The CDR3 DNA reads as TGTGCCAGCAGTGGAGGAAGCGGGAGGGGCCCAGATACGCAGTATTTT. Translating it yields CASSGGSGRGPDTQYF.

The V gene is TRBV5-1, the J gene TRBJ1-2; D gene unclear. The germline V gene encodes CDR1 SGHRS and CDR2 YFSETQ. Between the trimmed V and J ends, which lost 0 bases and 8 bases, there was a span of 14 bases. This CDR3 contains 14 residues. The CDR3 DNA reads TGCGCCAGCAGCTTGGCCGGGAACAAGCAGGGCTACACCTTC. This translates into CASSLAGNKQGYTF.

This clonotype has a handful of counts. The genes are TRBV6-2 or TRBV6-3 and TRBJ1-5, with TRBD1 matching over 7 bases. From germline, CDR1 is MNHEY and CDR2 SVGEGT. The CDR3 runs to 14 residues. The ends lost 6 bases at V and 4 bases at J; junction bases unmatched: 6. CDR3 protein: CASSQDRVNQPQHF. Written as DNA, the CDR3 is TGTGCCAGCAGCCAAGACAGGGTAAATCAGCCCCAGCATTTT.

The gene calls are TRBV28 and TRBJ2-5; D might be TRBD1 (6 bases). CDR1 is MDHEN and CDR2 is SYDVKM in the germline V gene. CDR3 length: 14 residues. V was clipped by 8 bases and J by 2 bases, with 15 bases between them. The CDR3 coding sequence is TGTGCCAGCTACCCGGGACACCCGCAAGAGACCCAGTACTTC. Amino acids: CASYPGHPQETQYF.

The chain has TRBV5-6 and TRBJ1-6; D is unclear. V dropped 3 bases and J dropped 9 bases, with 16 bases sitting between them. The CDR3 runs 15 residues. Germline lookup yields CDR1 SGHDT and CDR2 YYEEEE. This CDR3 is CASSSQAGSGSPLHF. The CDR3 DNA follows: TGTGCCAGCAGCTCGCAAGCGGGGAGCGGTTCACCCCTCCACTTT.

The DNA for the CDR3 is TGCAGCGTTGAATCCGGATACAATGAGCAGTTCTTC. Its translation is CSVESGYNEQFF. The chain is built from TRBV29-1 and TRBJ2-1; D ambiguous. The CDR3 extends over 12 amino acids. The germline V gene encodes CDR1 SQVTM and CDR2 ANQGSEA. The V end lost 2 bases, the J end lost 4 bases, and 6 bases lay between the germline ends.

Only a few counts were recorded for this clonotype. The chain joins TRBV10-3 to TRBJ2-1; D is unresolved. V lost 0 bases, J lost 2 bases, and 8 bases lay in between. The CDR3 covers 15 residues. Germline V lookup: CDR1 ENHRY, CDR2 SYGVKD. The chain's CDR3 is CAISESGGAYNEQFF. CDR3 DNA sequence: TGTGCCATCAGTGAGTCCGGCGGTGCCTACAATGAGCAGTTCTTC.

This clonotype occurred a few times. The V and J genes are TRBV29-1 and TRBJ1-2, with D tentatively TRBD1 (6 bases). CDR3 length: 13 amino acids. Germline-derived CDR1 and CDR2 are SQVTM and ANQGSEA. V shed 0 bases and J shed 7 bases, with 12 bases lying between them. The CDR3 DNA follows: TGCAGCGTTGAAGAGGGGGCAGGAACTGGCTACACCTTC. It codes for CSVEEGAGTGYTF.

This clonotype was counted between two and nine times. The chain carries TRBV7-2 and TRBJ2-3; 13 bases align to TRBD2. The germline CDR1 and CDR2 sequences are SGHTA and FQGNSA. With 5 bases clipped from V and 1 base from J, the junction kept 3 bases outside the gene matches. This CDR3 is built from 16 residues. As DNA, the CDR3 is TGTGCCAGCAGCGAAGGGACTAGCGGGGGCACAGATACGCAGTATTTT. This translates into CASSEGTSGGTDTQYF.

This clonotype was detected only a few times. This rearrangement joins TRBV9 to TRBJ1-2; 9 bases map to TRBD1. Trimming cost V 3 bases and J 5 bases; bases outside gene matches: 8. Per germline, CDR1 SGDLS and CDR2 YYNGEE. This CDR3 has 15 amino acids. The CDR3 here is CASSDTTGGAYGYTF. Here the CDR3 DNA reads TGTGCCAGCAGCGACACCACAGGGGGCGCATATGGCTACACCTTC.

The genes are TRBV29-1 and TRBJ2-5; D is ambiguous. This CDR3 contains 12 residues. V shed 4 bases and J shed 4 bases, with 10 bases lying between them. Germline V gene lookup returns CDR1 SQVTM and CDR2 ANQGSEA. The CDR3 DNA reads TGCAGCGTTGCAGCCCAAAGAGAGACCCAGTACTTC. This codes for CSVAAQRETQYF. The full variable domain, rest sourced from reference TRBV29-1 and TRBJ2-5, is SAVISQKPSRDICQRGTSLTIQCQVDSQVTMMFWYRQQPGQSLTLIATANQGSEATYESGFVIDKFPISRPNLTFSTLTVSNMSPEDSSIYLCSVAAQRETQYFGPGTRLLVL.

This clonotype was detected a few times. The J gene is TRBJ1-1, the V gene TRBV6-5, with D unclear. The germline V gene encodes CDR1 MNHEY and CDR2 SVGAGI. The CDR3 is 13 amino acids. Trimming pared 6 bases from V and 8 bases from J, leaving 16 bases between. This CDR3 is CASRTAGGQEAFF. CDR3 in DNA: TGTGCCAGCAGGACTGCGGGAGGGCAGGAAGCTTTCTTT.

This chain connects TRBV5-1 to TRBJ1-5; TRBD1 agrees at 9 bases. Germline assignment: CDR1 SGHRS and CDR2 YFSETQ. With V trimmed by 4 bases and J by 2 bases, 10 bases remained unmatched. CDR3 length: 17 amino acids. The DNA of the CDR3 is TGCGCCAGCAGCCCCGGGACAGGGAGGGGAGGCAATCAGCCCCAGCATTTT. Its protein is CASSPGTGRGGNQPQHF. Supplemented by reference TRBV5-1 and TRBJ1-5, the full variable domain reads KAGVTQTPRYLIKTRGQQVTLSCSPISGHRSVSWYQQTPGQGLQFLFEYFSETQRNKGNFPGRFSGRQFSNSRSEMNVSTLELGDSALYLCASSPGTGRGGNQPQHFGDGTRLSIL.

The table lists this clonotype with a few counts. The chain employs TRBV7-2 and TRBJ2-5; D call uncertain. The germline V gene has CDR1 SGHTA and CDR2 FQGNSA. The V end was cut by 2 bases, the J end by 5 bases, with 9 bases between. The CDR3 spans 13 residues. The DNA of the CDR3 is TGTGCCAGCAGCTTACTGGCTATGGAGACCCAGTACTTC. This translates into CASSLLAMETQYF.

This clonotype has only a few counts. The J gene is TRBJ1-2, the V gene TRBV10-3; no firm D call. Germline V gene lookup returns CDR1 ENHRY and CDR2 SYGVKD. This CDR3 spans 13 amino acids. V lost 7 bases, J lost 8 bases, and 17 bases lay in between. The CDR3 nucleotides read TGTGCCATCAAAGGTCGGGCGTCCGAGGGCTACACCTTC. Its protein is CAIKGRASEGYTF.

The V call is TRBV19, the J call TRBJ1-5; 8 positions agree with TRBD1. CDR3 size: 15 residues. Germline V lookup: CDR1 LNHDA, CDR2 SQIVND (reference sequence). The trim removed 7 bases at V and 1 base at J, leaving 6 bases unmatched. CDR3 region: CASKIQGASNQPQHF. The CDR3 nucleotides are TGTGCCAGTAAGATTCAGGGGGCCAGCAATCAGCCCCAGCATTTT. Variable domain in full (rest from reference TRBV19 and TRBJ1-5): DGGITQSPKYLFRKEGQNVTLSCEQNLNHDAMYWYRQDPGQGLRLIYYSQIVNDFQKGDIAEGYSVSREKKESFPLTVTSAQKNPTAFYLCASKIQGASNQPQHFGDGTRLSIL.

The chain has TRBV5-1 and TRBJ2-3; 9 bases map to TRBD1. The junction had 7 bases not matched to a gene; V was cut back by 3 bases and J by 2 bases. CDR1 and CDR2 (germline): SGHRS, YFSETQ. The CDR3 runs to 16 residues. The CDR3 spells CASSYYTGGLTDTQYF. The DNA of the CDR3 is TGCGCCAGCAGCTATTATACAGGGGGCCTCACAGATACGCAGTATTTT. Together with reference TRBV5-1 and TRBJ2-3, the CDR3 gives the full variable domain: KAGVTQTPRYLIKTRGQQVTLSCSPISGHRSVSWYQQTPGQGLQFLFEYFSETQRNKGNFPGRFSGRQFSNSRSEMNVSTLELGDSALYLCASSYYTGGLTDTQYFGPGTRLTVL.

The CDR3 loop reads CAITVGQGRDTEAFF. CDR3 nucleotide sequence: TGTGCCATCACCGTTGGACAGGGTCGCGACACTGAAGCTTTCTTT. The chain is built from TRBV10-3 and TRBJ1-1, with 8 nucleotides matching TRBD1. This CDR3 is built from 15 residues. The ends lost 7 bases at V and 3 bases at J; junction bases unmatched: 10. The germline CDR1 and CDR2 sequences are ENHRY and SYGVKD.

This clonotype was seen at least ten times. In DNA form, the CDR3 reads TGTGCCAGCAGTTTACCCGGACAGACCTCTAGCAATCAGCCCCAGCATTTT. This encodes CASSLPGQTSSNQPQHF. V and J are TRBV28 and TRBJ1-5; perhaps TRBD1 as D (6 bases). With 2 bases removed from V and 0 bases from J, the gap between germline ends came to 14 bases. The germline V gene encodes CDR1 MDHEN and CDR2 SYDVKM. This CDR3 spans 17 amino acids. The full variable domain, completed using reference TRBV28 and TRBJ1-5, is DVKVTQSSRYLVKRTGEKVFLECVQDMDHENMFWYRQDPGLGLRLIYFSYDVKMKEKGDIPEGYSVSREKKERFSLILESASTNQTSMYLCASSLPGQTSSNQPQHFGDGTRLSIL.

The CDR3 sequence is CATSDFSGQPQHF. As DNA, the CDR3 is TGTGCCACCAGTGATTTTTCGGGCCAGCCCCAGCATTTT. The rearrangement links TRBV24-1 to TRBJ1-5; no clear D. CDR3 size: 13 residues. Germline V gene lookup returns CDR1 KGHDR and CDR2 SFDVKD. Trimming stripped 1 base from V and 7 bases from J, with 7 bases between.